These 12 T cell receptor beta chains were sequenced from one sample in a study of shared clonotypes between healthy human individuals. The repertoire was sequenced with immunoSEQ multiplex PCR; TCRdb's copy has only in-frame clones and lacks some. The sample lists around 1.9 million clones; just over 90% were seen once. The naive CD8 population came from CD45RO-negative cells selected for CCR7, without terminally differentiated effector memory CD45RA+ cells. The sequenced material came from naive CD8+ T cells from PBMCs. These TCRs come from a man between 18 and 29 years old in good health. Some clones in this sample may be carry-over from other donors' samples.

This clone was seen just once. The V gene is TRBV11-2, the J gene TRBJ2-5; D is possibly TRBD1 or TRBD2 (6 bases each). Germline loops: CDR1 SGHAT, CDR2 FQNNGV. The V and J ends lost 1 base and 5 bases respectively, with 14 bases between them. The CDR3 has 15 residues. DNA for the CDR3: TGTGCCAGCAGCTTAGGGGGGGCTAGTGGGGAGACCCAGTACTTC. Residues: CASSLGGASGETQYF.

V is TRBV9 and J is TRBJ2-3; no reliable D call. With 0 bases removed from V and 3 bases from J, the gap between germline ends came to 11 bases. This CDR3 contains 15 residues. CDR1 and CDR2 from the germline V gene are SGDLS and YYNGEE. CDR3 sequence (DNA): TGTGCCAGCAGCGTAGACTGGAGTTCTACAGATACGCAGTATTTT. Translation gives CASSVDWSSTDTQYF.

J is TRBJ2-1 and V is TRBV29-1, with 7 bases that match TRBD2. Per the germline V gene, CDR1 is SQVTM and CDR2 is ANQGSEA. This CDR3 region has 18 residues. After removal of 1 base from V and 1 base from J, the junction contained 13 bases not matched to a gene. The CDR3 sequence is CSVEGLSHAGVSYNEQFF. The CDR3 bases are TGCAGCGTTGAAGGCCTTTCTCATGCGGGAGTGTCCTACAATGAGCAGTTCTTC.

V usage is TRBV5-1 and J usage is TRBJ2-7; 8 bases map to TRBD2. After removal of 4 bases from V and 5 bases from J, the junction contained 20 bases not matched to a gene. The germline V gene encodes CDR1 SGHRS and CDR2 YFSETQ. The CDR3 extends over 18 amino acids. CDR3: CASSRGRDSGMVTNEQYF. As DNA, the CDR3 is TGCGCCAGCAGCCGGGGACGGGATAGCGGGATGGTTACAAACGAGCAGTACTTC. The complete variable domain, with remaining parts taken from reference TRBV5-1 and TRBJ2-7, reads KAGVTQTPRYLIKTRGQQVTLSCSPISGHRSVSWYQQTPGQGLQFLFEYFSETQRNKGNFPGRFSGRQFSNSRSEMNVSTLELGDSALYLCASSRGRDSGMVTNEQYFGPGTRLTVT.

CDR3 sequence (DNA): TGTGCCAGCAGCCAGGCTAGGGGAAGTGTGTGGGATACGCAGTATTTT. Protein product: CASSQARGSVWDTQYF. The V gene is TRBV7-9, the J gene TRBJ2-3; D is perhaps TRBD1 (5 bases). The CDR3 length is 16 residues. V lost 5 bases to trimming and J lost 6 bases, with 21 bases between them. Germline lookup yields CDR1 SEHNR and CDR2 FQNEAQ (reference sequence).

The table lists this clone with a count of one. The chain uses TRBV28 and TRBJ2-7; D might be TRBD1 or TRBD2, each matching 5 bases. The V end lost 8 bases, the J end lost 2 bases, and 19 bases lay between the germline ends. The CDR3 extends over 15 amino acids. CDR1 is MDHEN and CDR2 is SYDVKM in the germline V gene. The CDR3 DNA sequence: TGTGCCAGCCAGCAAGGGGAGCGGCTTCCCTACGAGCAGTACTTC. This encodes CASQQGERLPYEQYF.

The CDR3 nucleotides read TGTGCCAGCAGCTTAGGTCCCACCAAGCAGTTCTTC. It specifies CASSLGPTKQFF. The chain has TRBV11-2 and TRBJ2-1; no clear D. Trimming shortened V by 1 base and J by 11 bases, and 9 bases separated the two germline ends. Per the germline V gene, CDR1 is SGHAT and CDR2 is FQNNGV. This CDR3 spans 12 amino acids.

The rearrangement links TRBV7-9 to TRBJ1-1; D is ambiguous. The CDR3 covers 16 residues. CDR1 and CDR2 from the germline V gene are SEHNR and FQNEAQ (reference sequence). V was clipped by 10 bases and J by 1 base, with 22 bases between them. In DNA form, the CDR3 reads TGTGCCACCCTCCACCGTCGAGGAACTCAGAACACTGAAGCTTTCTTT. Its protein is CATLHRRGTQNTEAFF. Using reference TRBV7-9 and TRBJ1-1 for the parts outside the CDR3, the full variable domain is DTGVSQNPRHKITKRGQNVTFRCDPISEHNRLYWYRQTLGQGPEFLTYFQNEAQLEKSRLLSDRFSAERPKGSFSTLEIQRTEQGDSAMYLCATLHRRGTQNTEAFFGQGTRLTVV.

The V gene is TRBV28, the J gene TRBJ2-7; 10 nucleotides align to TRBD1. The trim removed 6 bases at V and 5 bases at J, leaving 16 bases unmatched. The CDR3 consists of 17 residues. Germline V gives CDR1 MDHEN, CDR2 SYDVKM. CDR3 bases: TGTGCCAGCAGCCGTCAACCCGGGACAGGGGTTTTGGACGAGCAGTACTTC. Amino acid sequence: CASSRQPGTGVLDEQYF.

The rearrangement uses TRBV11-2 and TRBJ2-3; D perhaps matches TRBD1 (5 bases). This CDR3 spans 14 amino acids. Trimming removed 3 bases from V and 1 base from J, with 8 bases in between. Germline V gene sequence: CDR1 SGHAT, CDR2 FQNNGV. CDR3 sequence: CASSFDSGTDTQYF. The CDR3 region has the DNA TGTGCCAGCAGCTTTGACAGCGGCACAGATACGCAGTATTTT.

The V call is TRBV5-4, the J call TRBJ1-4; the D gene is possibly TRBD1 (5 bases). Trimming cost V 4 bases and J 8 bases, with 12 bases left between them. The CDR3 is made up of 13 amino acids. Per germline, CDR1 SGHNT and CDR2 YYREEE (reference sequence). CDR3 in amino acids: CASSPVGEEKLFF. CDR3 bases: TGTGCCAGCAGCCCGGTAGGGGAGGAAAAACTGTTTTTT.

This clone was counted a few times. The chain joins TRBV4-1 to TRBJ1-1; D unclear. The CDR3 totals 13 residues. Trimming removed 0 bases from V and 8 bases from J, with 10 bases in between. Germline V lookup: CDR1 MGHRA, CDR2 YSYEKL. CDR3 sequence (DNA): TGCGCCAGCAGCCAAGAAAGGGAGTTGGAAGCTTTCTTT. Translating it yields CASSQERELEAFF.